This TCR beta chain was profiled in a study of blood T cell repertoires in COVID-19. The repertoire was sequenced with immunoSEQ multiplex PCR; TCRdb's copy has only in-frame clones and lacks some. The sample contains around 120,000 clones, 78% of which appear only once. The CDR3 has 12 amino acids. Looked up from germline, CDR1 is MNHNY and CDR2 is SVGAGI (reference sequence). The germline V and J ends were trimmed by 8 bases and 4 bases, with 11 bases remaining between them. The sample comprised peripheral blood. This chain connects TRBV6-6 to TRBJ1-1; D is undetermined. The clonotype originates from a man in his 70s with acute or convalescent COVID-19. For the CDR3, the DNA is TGTGCCAGCTCTCCCGGTGGCACTGAAGCTTTCTTT. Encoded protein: CASSPGGTEAFF.